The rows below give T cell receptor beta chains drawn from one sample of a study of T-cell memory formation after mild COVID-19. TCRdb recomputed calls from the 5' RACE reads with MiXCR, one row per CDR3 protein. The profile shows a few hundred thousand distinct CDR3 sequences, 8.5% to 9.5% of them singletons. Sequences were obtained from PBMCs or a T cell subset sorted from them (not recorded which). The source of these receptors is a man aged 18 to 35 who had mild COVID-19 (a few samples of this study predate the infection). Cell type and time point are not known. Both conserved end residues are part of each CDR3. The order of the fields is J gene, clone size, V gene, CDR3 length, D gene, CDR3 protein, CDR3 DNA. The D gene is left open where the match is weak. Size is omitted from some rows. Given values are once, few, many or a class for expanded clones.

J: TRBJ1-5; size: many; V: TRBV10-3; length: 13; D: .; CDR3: CAIRGTADQPQHF; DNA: TGTGCCATCAGAGGGACCGCCGATCAGCCCCAGCATTTT
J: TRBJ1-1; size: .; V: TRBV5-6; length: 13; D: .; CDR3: CASSWGTGGEAFF; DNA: TGTGCCAGCAGCTGGGGGACCGGTGGGGAAGCTTTCTTT
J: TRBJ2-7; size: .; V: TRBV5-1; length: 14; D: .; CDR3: CASSLSGPHYEQYF; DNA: TGCGCCAGCAGCTTGTCCGGGCCTCACTACGAGCAGTACTTC
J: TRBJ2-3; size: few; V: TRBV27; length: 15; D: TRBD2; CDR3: CASRLGGVSTDTQYF; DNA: TGTGCCAGCAGGTTGGGGGGGGTTAGCACAGATACGCAGTATTTT
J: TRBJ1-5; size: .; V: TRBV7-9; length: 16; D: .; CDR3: CASSLGSAWSNQPQHF; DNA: TGTGCCAGCAGCTTAGGTTCGGCATGGAGCAATCAGCCCCAGCATTTT
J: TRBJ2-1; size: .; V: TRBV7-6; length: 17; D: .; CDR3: CASSLQGSRPPYNEQFF; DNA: TGTGCCAGCAGCTTACAGGGTAGCCGTCCGCCCTACAATGAGCAGTTCTTC
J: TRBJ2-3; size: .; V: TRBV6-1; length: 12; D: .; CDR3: CASEIRTDTQYF; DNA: TGTGCCAGCGAAATCCGGACGGATACGCAGTATTTT
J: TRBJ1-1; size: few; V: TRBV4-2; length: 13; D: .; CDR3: CASSWAVETEAFF; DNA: TGTGCCAGCAGCTGGGCTGTCGAGACTGAAGCTTTCTTT
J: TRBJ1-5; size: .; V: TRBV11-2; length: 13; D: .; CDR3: CASSFAEHQPQHF; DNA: TGTGCCAGCAGCTTCGCCGAACATCAGCCCCAGCATTTT
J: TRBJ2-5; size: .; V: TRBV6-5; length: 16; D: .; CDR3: CASSYRSNRLGKTQYF; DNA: TGTGCCAGCAGTTACCGCTCCAATCGGCTGGGGAAGACCCAGTACTTC
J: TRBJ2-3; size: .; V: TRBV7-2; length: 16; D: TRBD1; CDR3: CASSPRTGPLVNTQYF; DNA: TGTGCCAGCAGCCCTCGGACAGGCCCGCTTGTAAATACGCAGTATTTT
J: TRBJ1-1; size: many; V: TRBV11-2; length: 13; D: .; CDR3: CASSLISDTEAFF; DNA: TGTGCCAGCAGCTTGATTTCTGACACTGAAGCTTTCTTT
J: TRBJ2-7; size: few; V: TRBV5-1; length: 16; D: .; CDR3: CASSPHRAPTVYEQYF; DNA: TGCGCCAGCAGCCCCCACAGGGCCCCTACGGTATACGAGCAGTACTTC
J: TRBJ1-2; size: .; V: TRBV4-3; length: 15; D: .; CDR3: CASSQDTKPNYGYTF; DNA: TGCGCCAGCAGCCAAGATACGAAGCCAAACTATGGCTACACCTTC
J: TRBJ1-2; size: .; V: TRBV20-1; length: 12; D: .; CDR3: CSAYLAPHGYTF; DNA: TGCAGTGCCTATCTAGCCCCCCACGGCTACACCTTC
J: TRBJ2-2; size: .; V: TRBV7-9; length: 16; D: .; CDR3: CASSPGGGIHTGELFF; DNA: TGTGCCAGCAGCCCCGGAGGAGGGATACACACCGGGGAGCTGTTTTTT
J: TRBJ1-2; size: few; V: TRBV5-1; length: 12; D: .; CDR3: CASSFDSLGYTF; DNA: TGCGCCAGCAGCTTCGACAGCCTTGGCTACACCTTC
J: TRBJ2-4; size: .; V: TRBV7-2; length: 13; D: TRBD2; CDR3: CASSLAERGLQYF; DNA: TGTGCCAGCAGCTTAGCGGAGCGGGGGCTTCAGTACTTC
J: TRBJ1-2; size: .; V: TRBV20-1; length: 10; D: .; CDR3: CSAARLGYTF; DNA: TGCAGTGCTGCGCGGTTGGGCTACACCTTC
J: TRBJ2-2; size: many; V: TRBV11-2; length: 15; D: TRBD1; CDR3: CASSGQDRVTGELFF; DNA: TGTGCCAGCAGTGGGCAGGACAGGGTCACCGGGGAGCTGTTTTTT
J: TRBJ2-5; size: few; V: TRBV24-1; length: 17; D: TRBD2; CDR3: CATSDLTRREGKETQYF; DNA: TGTGCCACCAGTGATTTGACGCGAAGGGAGGGGAAAGAGACCCAGTACTTC
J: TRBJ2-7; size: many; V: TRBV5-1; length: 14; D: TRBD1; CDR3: CASSRGQGIYEQYF; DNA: TGCGCCAGCAGCCGTGGACAGGGGATCTACGAGCAGTACTTC
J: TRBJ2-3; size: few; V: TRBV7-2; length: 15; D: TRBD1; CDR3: CASSSGQGPGDTQYF; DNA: TGTGCCAGCAGCTCGGGACAGGGTCCCGGGGATACGCAGTATTTT
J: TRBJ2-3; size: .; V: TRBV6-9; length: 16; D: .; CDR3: CASSYPQGGSTDTQYF; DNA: TGTGCCAGCAGTTACCCACAGGGCGGTAGCACAGATACGCAGTATTTT
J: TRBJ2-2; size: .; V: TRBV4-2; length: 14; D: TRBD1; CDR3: CASSRDRVTGELFF; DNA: TGTGCCAGCAGCCGAGACAGGGTCACCGGGGAGCTGTTTTTT
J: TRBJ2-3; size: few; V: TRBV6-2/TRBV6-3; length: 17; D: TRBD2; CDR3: CASSYTTSGTRRYTQYF; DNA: TGTGCCAGCAGTTACACAACATCCGGGACTAGGAGGTATACGCAGTATTTT
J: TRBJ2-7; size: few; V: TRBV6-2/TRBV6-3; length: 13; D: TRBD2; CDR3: CASSYDGGDEQYF; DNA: TGTGCCAGCAGTTACGACGGGGGGGACGAGCAGTACTTC
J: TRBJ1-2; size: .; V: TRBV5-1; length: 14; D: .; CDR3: CASSPNPEGSGYTF; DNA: TGCGCCAGCAGCCCGAATCCGGAGGGTTCTGGCTACACCTTC
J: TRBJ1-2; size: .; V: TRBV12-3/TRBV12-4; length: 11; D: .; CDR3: CASSWNYGYTF; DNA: TGTGCCAGCAGTTGGAACTATGGCTACACCTTC
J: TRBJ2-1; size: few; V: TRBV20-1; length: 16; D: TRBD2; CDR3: CSAISSGGAYPNEQFF; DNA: TGCAGTGCTATAAGCTCCGGGGGGGCCTATCCCAATGAGCAGTTCTTC
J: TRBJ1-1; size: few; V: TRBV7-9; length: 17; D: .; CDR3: CASSLGIGSGSNTEAFF; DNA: TGTGCCAGCAGCTTAGGAATTGGGTCAGGCTCGAACACTGAAGCTTTCTTT
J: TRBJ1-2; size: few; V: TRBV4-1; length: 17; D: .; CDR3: CASSQVGDAGFNYGYTF; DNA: TGCGCCAGCAGCCAAGTGGGGGACGCAGGATTCAACTATGGCTACACCTTC
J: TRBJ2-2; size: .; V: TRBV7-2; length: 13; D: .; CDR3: CASSLDKGRELFF; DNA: TGTGCCAGCAGCTTAGATAAGGGGCGGGAGCTGTTTTTT
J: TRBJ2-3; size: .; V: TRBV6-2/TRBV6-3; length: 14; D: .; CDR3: CASSTLNPADTQYF; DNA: TGTGCCAGCAGTACCCTAAACCCAGCAGATACGCAGTATTTT
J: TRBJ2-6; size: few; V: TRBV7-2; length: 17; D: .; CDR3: CASSPRTIPGGANVLTF; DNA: TGTGCCAGCAGCCCGCGGACCATCCCGGGCGGGGCCAACGTCCTGACTTTC
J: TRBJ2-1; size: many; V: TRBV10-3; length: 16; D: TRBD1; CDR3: CAISESTGVPRTEQFF; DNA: TGTGCCATCAGTGAGTCGACAGGGGTCCCCAGGACTGAGCAGTTCTTC
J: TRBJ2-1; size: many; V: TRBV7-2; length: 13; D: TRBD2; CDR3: CASSHRLANEQFF; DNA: TGTGCCAGCAGCCATCGACTAGCGAATGAGCAGTTCTTC